This T cell receptor (beta chain) appears in the sequencing data of a study of technical replicates of blood from a handful of donors. The repertoire was sequenced with immunoSEQ multiplex PCR; TCRdb's copy has only in-frame clones and lacks some. The sample carries roughly 97,000 clones, around 96% recorded once. This CDR3 contains 15 residues. The V gene lost 0 bases and the J gene lost 4 bases, with 13 bases spanning the gap. Germline V gene lookup returns CDR1 SGHTA and CDR2 FQGNSA. The sample taken for sequencing was T cells isolated from PBMCs. The chain combines TRBV7-2 with TRBJ2-7; possible D gene TRBD1, 6 bases. The TCR was taken from a human donor in good health. CDR3 DNA sequence: TGTGCCAGCAGCTTAGCAGGGGGTGGGTCGTACGAGCAGTACTTC. It translates to CASSLAGGGSYEQYF.